This T cell receptor (beta chain) appears in the sequencing data of a study of T-cell memory formation after mild COVID-19. The CDR3 spans 15 residues. Germline CDR1 is SGHNT and CDR2 is YYREEE (reference sequence). Losses at the gene ends were 2 bases for V and 1 base for J; bases not matched to a gene: 5. TCRdb reprocessed the 5' RACE reads with MiXCR, giving one entry per CDR3 protein. The sample lists about 540,000 distinct CDR3 sequences, roughly 21% occurring once. Sequenced input: PBMCs or a T cell subset sorted from them (not recorded which). The rearrangement joins TRBV5-4 to TRBJ2-7; 8 nucleotides agree with TRBD1. The origin of this receptor is an adult woman who had mild COVID-19 (a few samples of this study predate the infection). Cell type and time point are not known. The CDR3 DNA sequence: TGTGCCAGCAGCTTCGGGCAGGGGGCATCCTACGAGCAGTACTTC. It specifies CASSFGQGASYEQYF.